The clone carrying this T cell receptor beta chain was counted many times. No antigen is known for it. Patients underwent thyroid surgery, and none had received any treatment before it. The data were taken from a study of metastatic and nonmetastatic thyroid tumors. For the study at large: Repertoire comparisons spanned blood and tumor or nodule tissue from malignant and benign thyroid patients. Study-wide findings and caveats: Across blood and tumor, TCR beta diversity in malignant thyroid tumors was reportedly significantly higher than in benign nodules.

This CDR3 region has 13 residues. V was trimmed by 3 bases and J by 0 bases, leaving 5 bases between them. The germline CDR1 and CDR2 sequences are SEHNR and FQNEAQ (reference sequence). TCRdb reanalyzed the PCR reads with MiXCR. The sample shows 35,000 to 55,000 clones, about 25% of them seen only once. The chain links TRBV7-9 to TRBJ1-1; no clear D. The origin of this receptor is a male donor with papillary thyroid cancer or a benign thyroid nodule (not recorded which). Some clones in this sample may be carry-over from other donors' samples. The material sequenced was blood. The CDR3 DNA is TGTGCCAGCAGCTTGGCCTTGAACACTGAAGCTTTCTTT. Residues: CASSLALNTEAFF.